This T cell receptor beta chain was sequenced during a study of shared clonotypes between healthy human individuals. TCRdb keeps only in-frame clones here, not all; method: immunoSEQ multiplex PCR. The sample holds some 500,000 clones, roughly 95% seen once. Healthy adults negative for HIV, lacking recent acute infections or vaccinations, served as donors. The CDR3 length is 16 residues. Germline CDR1 LNHDA, CDR2 SQIVND (reference sequence). The junction had 7 bases not matched to a gene; V was cut back by 1 base and J by 9 bases. The TCR was taken from a woman aged 25 to 45 in good health. J is TRBJ2-1 and V is TRBV19; 12 bases match TRBD2. The sample comprised naive CD4+ T cells sorted from blood. Subset described: CD45RA+ positively selected. CDR3 residues: CASSIVGTSGLTEQFF. In DNA form, the CDR3 reads TGTGCCAGTAGTATAGTCGGGACTAGCGGGCTTACTGAGCAGTTCTTC.